This TCR beta chain was observed in a study of neurological immune-mediated disorders. This CDR3 contains 11 residues. V was clipped by 4 bases and J by 10 bases, with 9 bases between them. This clonotype has only a few counts. From 15-18 subjects, over 170 million TCR-beta sequences were obtained in each sequencing run. In TCRdb, the 5' RACE reads were re-called with MiXCR into one record per CDR3 protein. The sample consists of about 70,000 distinct CDR3 sequences, 3.2% of them appearing once. The origin of this receptor is a woman in her forties or fifties with multiple sclerosis. The chain has TRBV12-3 or TRBV12-4 and TRBJ2-3; a possible D gene is TRBD2 (5 bases). Material: PBMCs. The CDR3 reads CASSSLDPQYF. The DNA for the CDR3 is TGTGCCAGCAGTTCACTAGACCCGCAGTATTTT.